A selection of T cell receptor beta chains follows, all from one sample in a study of blood T cells in healthy people across ages. A single record per CDR3 protein comes from TCRdb applying MiXCR to the 5' RACE reads. The sample gives some 1.8 million distinct CDR3 sequences, roughly two fifths of which show up once; 23% is in the top ten. Sequencing was done on a sample of blood. Receptor source: a human donor in good health. The CDR3 runs from the conserved cysteine through the conserved F or W. D genes are given only for firm matches. Size is stated for part of the rows, as once, few or many counts, or as a class when the clone is expanded.

D | J | V | size | DNA | CDR3
TRBD2 | TRBJ2-1 | TRBV20-1 | few | TGCAGTGCGAGCGGGGGGGCTAACAATGAGCAGTTCTTC | CSASGGANNEQFF
NA | TRBJ2-4 | TRBV6-5 | once | TGTGCCAGCAGCCCCGGACAGCGGGACATTCAGTACTTC | CASSPGQRDIQYF
NA | TRBJ2-3 | TRBV12-5 | few | TGTGCTAGTCGGACAGACCTCACAGATACGCAGTATTTT | CASRTDLTDTQYF
NA | TRBJ1-2 | TRBV12-3/TRBV12-4 | few | TGTGCCAGCAGTTTATGGGGGCAAGGCTACACCTTC | CASSLWGQGYTF
NA | TRBJ2-5 | TRBV4-3 | few | TGCGCCAGCAGCCAAGTGCAGGGTTTCCAAGAGACCCAGTACTTC | CASSQVQGFQETQYF
NA | TRBJ2-1 | TRBV20-1 | NA | TGCAGTGCTTTAGAGGGACTCTACAATGAGCAGTTCTTC | CSALEGLYNEQFF
NA | TRBJ2-7 | TRBV20-1 | NA | TGCAGTGCTAGAGACAACAGAATCACAACTGGTCACGAGCAGTACTTC | CSARDNRITTGHEQYF
TRBD1 | TRBJ2-7 | TRBV7-2 | NA | TGTGCCAGCAGCCCGGACAGGGATCAAAACGAGCAGTACTTC | CASSPDRDQNEQYF
NA | TRBJ2-3 | TRBV29-1 | many | TGCAGCGTTGACCACAGCACAGATACGCAGTATTTT | CSVDHSTDTQYF
NA | TRBJ1-2 | TRBV6-5 | NA | TGTGCCAGCACCACTGGGAGCTATGGCTACATCTTC | CASTTGSYGYIF
NA | TRBJ2-7 | TRBV6-6 | many | TGTGCCAGCAGCCCCCCGGGCGAGCAGTACTTC | CASSPPGEQYF
NA | TRBJ2-5 | TRBV6-6 | few | TGTGCCAGCAGCCACTATGACAGTGAAAAGACCCAGTACTTC | CASSHYDSEKTQYF
NA | TRBJ2-7 | TRBV28 | NA | TGTGCCAGCAGTCCAATCGACTACGAGCAGTACTTC | CASSPIDYEQYF
NA | TRBJ1-1 | TRBV29-1 | NA | TGCAGCGCCCTACACGGGCGGGGCACTGAAGCTTTCTTT | CSALHGRGTEAFF
TRBD1 | TRBJ1-4 | TRBV3-1 | few | TGTGCCAGCAGCCAGGGACAGGTTCGGGTTTTAGGGACTAATGAAAAACTGTTTTTT | CASSQGQVRVLGTNEKLFF
NA | TRBJ2-2 | TRBV14 | NA | TGTGCCAGCAGCCCCAGGGCCGGGAACACCGGGGAGCTGTTTTTT | CASSPRAGNTGELFF
TRBD1 | TRBJ2-1 | TRBV5-1 | NA | TGCGCCAGCAGCTATGCGGACAGGGTCCAAGAGACCCAGTTCTTC | CASSYADRVQETQFF
NA | TRBJ2-7 | TRBV5-1 | few | TGCGCCAGCAGCTTGACCGCGGGGTTGGGTGACGAGCAGTACTTC | CASSLTAGLGDEQYF
NA | TRBJ1-2 | TRBV10-3 | few | TGTGCCATCAGTGGTACCGGGACAAAGGCTTATGGCTACACCTTC | CAISGTGTKAYGYTF
NA | TRBJ1-1 | TRBV4-2 | few | TGTGCCAGCAGCCAAGACCCGTTGGGGGCCGGAATGAACACTGAAGCTTTCTTT | CASSQDPLGAGMNTEAFF
NA | TRBJ1-2 | TRBV20-1 | NA | TGCAGTGCTACCACAGGGTCGGTCCATGGCTACACCTTC | CSATTGSVHGYTF
TRBD2 | TRBJ2-1 | TRBV5-1 | NA | TGCGCCAGCAGCTCGGCCGGGGGGATCTCCTACAATGAGCAGTTCTTC | CASSSAGGISYNEQFF
NA | TRBJ1-2 | TRBV5-1 | many | TGCGCCAGCAGCCTCTTCATGGATGGCTACACCTTC | CASSLFMDGYTF
TRBD2 | TRBJ2-3 | TRBV6-6 | NA | TGTGCCAGCAGTTACTCGCGCTACAGCGGGGGCACAGATACGCAGTATTTT | CASSYSRYSGGTDTQYF
NA | TRBJ2-3 | TRBV4-3 | few | TGCGCCAGCAGCCAGACGGGCCGCACAGATACGCAGTATTTT | CASSQTGRTDTQYF
TRBD1 | TRBJ2-5 | TRBV12-3/TRBV12-4 | NA | TGTGCCAGCAGGACCGAGGGGGCACGAGAGACCCAGTACTTC | CASRTEGARETQYF
NA | TRBJ2-2 | TRBV5-6 | NA | TGTGCCAGCAGCTCCATTTTGGGGGGGAACACCGGGGAGCTGTTTTTT | CASSSILGGNTGELFF
NA | TRBJ2-1 | TRBV11-1 | NA | TGTGCCAGCAGCTGGGAGCTTTCAAACTACAATGAGCAGTTCTTC | CASSWELSNYNEQFF
TRBD1 | TRBJ2-1 | TRBV20-1 | once | TGCAGTGCTGGTGGGGACAGAGGTAATGAGCAGTTCTTC | CSAGGDRGNEQFF
NA | TRBJ1-3 | TRBV28 | NA | TGTGCCAGCGGATCCTCAGCAGTAAACACCATATATTTT | CASGSSAVNTIYF
NA | TRBJ2-3 | TRBV10-3 | NA | TGTGCCATCAGCCGAACGACTACCACAGATACGCAGTATTTT | CAISRTTTTDTQYF
NA | TRBJ2-7 | TRBV3-1 | NA | TGTGCCAGCAGCCAAGAATCGATGGAGGAGACTTACTACGAGCAGTACTTC | CASSQESMEETYYEQYF
NA | TRBJ1-1 | TRBV4-1 | few | TGCGCCAGCAGCCGGGCACTCAGGGATATCGAGCCTGAAGCTTTCTTT | CASSRALRDIEPEAFF
NA | TRBJ1-6 | TRBV20-1 | many | TGCAGTGCTAGAGATGCCGGTTCTCGGAGCTCCTATAATTCACCCCTCCACTTT | CSARDAGSRSSYNSPLHF
NA | TRBJ1-2 | TRBV5-1 | NA | TGCGCCAGCAGCCTTGAGCCCACAAACTATGGCTACACCTTC | CASSLEPTNYGYTF
NA | TRBJ1-2 | TRBV13 | NA | TGTGCCAGTCGAAGCGGGGGCGGATCATCAGGCTACACCTTC | CASRSGGGSSGYTF
NA | TRBJ2-1 | TRBV2 | NA | TGTGCCAGCCGGCTGGGCGCCCACTCCTACAATGAGCAGTTCTTC | CASRLGAHSYNEQFF
NA | TRBJ2-1 | TRBV4-2 | NA | TGTGCCAGCAGCCAACAACAGGGCCCTGTGGGTAGACTTCTAAACAATGAGCAGTTCTTC | CASSQQQGPVGRLLNNEQFF
TRBD1 | TRBJ2-7 | TRBV28 | NA | TGTGCCAGCAGTGGGGGGGACAGGGTGGACGAGCAGTACTTC | CASSGGDRVDEQYF
NA | TRBJ2-3 | TRBV11-1 | NA | TGTGCCAGCAGCTTATTGGTCGGGGCATGGACAGATACGCAGTATTTT | CASSLLVGAWTDTQYF
NA | TRBJ2-1 | TRBV7-9 | few | TGTGCCAGCAGCTTAGCGGAGGGGCTCAATGAGCAGTTCTTC | CASSLAEGLNEQFF
NA | TRBJ1-1 | TRBV7-8 | NA | TGTGCCAGCAGCTTAGTCAGGAAGTCCACTGAAGCTTTCTTT | CASSLVRKSTEAFF
TRBD1 | TRBJ2-3 | TRBV6-4 | NA | TGTGCCAGCAGTCAACAGGGGGCAGGGGATACGCAGTATTTT | CASSQQGAGDTQYF
TRBD1 | TRBJ1-2 | TRBV7-2 | NA | TGTGCCAGCACGCCGGGCCAGGGGGTACGGTATGGCTACACCTTC | CASTPGQGVRYGYTF
TRBD2 | TRBJ2-1 | TRBV4-1 | many | TGCGCCAGCAGCCTCCGACTAGCGGGGGCGAACAATGAGCAGTTCTTC | CASSLRLAGANNEQFF
NA | TRBJ2-6 | TRBV6-1 | few | TGTGCCAGCACGTGGCCTGGGGCCAACGTCCTGACTTTC | CASTWPGANVLTF
NA | TRBJ1-4 | TRBV7-2 | few | TGTGCCAGCAGCTTAGGTTTTAGAGGAAAACTGTTTTTT | CASSLGFRGKLFF
NA | TRBJ2-1 | TRBV20-1 | NA | TGCAGTGCTAGAAGGGGGGACACCAAAAGCTCCTACAATGAGCAGTTCTTC | CSARRGDTKSSYNEQFF
NA | TRBJ2-5 | TRBV2 | many | TGTGCCAGCAGTGTAAGCCAAGAGACCCAGTACTTC | CASSVSQETQYF
NA | TRBJ1-2 | TRBV6-2/TRBV6-3 | NA | TGTGCCAGCAGTTACCTTGGCGGGACACCTAACTATGGCTACACCTTC | CASSYLGGTPNYGYTF
NA | TRBJ2-7 | TRBV24-1 | many | TGTGCCACCAGTGATTCTGATCTATACGAGCAGTACTTC | CATSDSDLYEQYF
NA | TRBJ2-5 | TRBV20-1 | NA | TGCAGTGCTCTACCGGGACGAGGACAAGAGACCCAGTACTTC | CSALPGRGQETQYF
NA | TRBJ2-1 | TRBV11-1 | few | TGTGCCAGCAACCCCTCGTGGGCCGGCAATGAGCAGTTCTTC | CASNPSWAGNEQFF
NA | TRBJ2-1 | TRBV6-2/TRBV6-3 | few | TGTGCCAGCAGGACCCTAGCGATATCCTACAATGAGCAGTTCTTC | CASRTLAISYNEQFF
TRBD1 | TRBJ2-1 | TRBV5-1 | NA | TGCGCCAGCAGGGCGGTTCTCGGGGGACAGGGGGGTGCCTACAATGAGCAGTTCTTC | CASRAVLGGQGGAYNEQFF
NA | TRBJ1-3 | TRBV7-2 | many | TGTGCCAGCAGCTTCGGGGGAAACACCATATATTTT | CASSFGGNTIYF
NA | TRBJ1-2 | TRBV5-1 | once | TGCGCCAGCAGCCTGGGACACGTGGCTGAAGACTACACCTTC | CASSLGHVAEDYTF
NA | TRBJ2-3 | TRBV4-3 | NA | TGCGCCGGCAGCCAAACGGACGCAGATACGCAGTATTTT | CAGSQTDADTQYF
TRBD2 | TRBJ2-1 | TRBV24-1 | NA | TGTGCCACCAGTGACCTAAGCGGGGTTACCTACAATGAGCAGTTCTTC | CATSDLSGVTYNEQFF